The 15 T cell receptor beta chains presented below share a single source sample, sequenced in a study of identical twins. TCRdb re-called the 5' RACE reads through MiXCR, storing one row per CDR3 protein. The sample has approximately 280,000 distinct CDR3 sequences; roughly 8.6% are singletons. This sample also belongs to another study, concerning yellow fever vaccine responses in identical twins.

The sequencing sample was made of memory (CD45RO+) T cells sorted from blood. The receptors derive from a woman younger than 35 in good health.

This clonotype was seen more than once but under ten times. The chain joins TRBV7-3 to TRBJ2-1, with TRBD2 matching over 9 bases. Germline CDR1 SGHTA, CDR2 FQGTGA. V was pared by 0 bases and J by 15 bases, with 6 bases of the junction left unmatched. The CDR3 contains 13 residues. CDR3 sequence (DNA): TGTGCCAGCAGCTTAACTAGCGGGAGTATTCCGTTCTTC. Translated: CASSLTSGSIPFF.

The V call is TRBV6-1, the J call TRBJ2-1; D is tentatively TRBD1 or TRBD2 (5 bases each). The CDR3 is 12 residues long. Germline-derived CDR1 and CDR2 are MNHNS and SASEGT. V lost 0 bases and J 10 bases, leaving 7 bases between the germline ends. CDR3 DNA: TGTGCCAGCAGTGAAGCGGGGACGGAGCAGTTCTTC. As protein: CASSEAGTEQFF.

CDR3 coding DNA: TGTGCCAGCAGCTTAGTCCTAGCGGGCGAGCAGTACTTC. It is translated as CASSLVLAGEQYF. V gene TRBV7-9 combines with J gene TRBJ2-7, with 8 bases aligning to TRBD2. After removal of 1 base from V and 6 bases from J, the junction contained 2 bases not matched to a gene. The CDR3 has 13 amino acids. Germline V gene data show CDR1 as SEHNR and CDR2 as FQNEAQ (reference sequence).

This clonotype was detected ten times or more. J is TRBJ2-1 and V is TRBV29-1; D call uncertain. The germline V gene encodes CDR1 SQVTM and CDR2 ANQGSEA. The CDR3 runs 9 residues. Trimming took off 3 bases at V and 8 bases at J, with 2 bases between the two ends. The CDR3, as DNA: TGCAGCGTTGATTATGAGCAGTTCTTC. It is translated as CSVDYEQFF.

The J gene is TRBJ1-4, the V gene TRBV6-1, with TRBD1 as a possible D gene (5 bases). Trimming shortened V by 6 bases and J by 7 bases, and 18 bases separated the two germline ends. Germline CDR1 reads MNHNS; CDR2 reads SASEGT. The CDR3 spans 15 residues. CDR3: CASSRGAQGFEKLFF. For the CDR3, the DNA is TGTGCCAGCAGCCGAGGAGCGCAGGGTTTTGAAAAACTGTTTTTT.

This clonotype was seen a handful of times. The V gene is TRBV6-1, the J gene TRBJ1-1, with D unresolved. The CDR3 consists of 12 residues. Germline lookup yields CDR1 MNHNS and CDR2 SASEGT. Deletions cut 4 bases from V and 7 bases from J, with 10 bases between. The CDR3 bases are TGTGCCAGCAGTGTTTGGTCAGATGAAGCTTTCTTT. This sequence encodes CASSVWSDEAFF.

The CDR3 DNA sequence: TGTGCCAGTAGAGCTATACTCGGAACCAGCTCCTACAATGAGCAGTTCTTC. Its translation is CASRAILGTSSYNEQFF. V usage is TRBV19 and J usage is TRBJ2-1; D call uncertain. Trimming cost V 6 bases and J 0 bases, with 18 bases left between them. The length of the CDR3 is 17 residues. The V gene's germline CDR1 is LNHDA and CDR2 SQIVND (reference sequence).

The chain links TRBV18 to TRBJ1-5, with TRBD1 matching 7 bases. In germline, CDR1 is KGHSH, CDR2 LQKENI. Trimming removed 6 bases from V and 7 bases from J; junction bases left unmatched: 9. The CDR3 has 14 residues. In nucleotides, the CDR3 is TGTGCCAGCTCGCAGGGAGGGGGCGAGCAGCCCCAGCATTTT. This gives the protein CASSQGGGEQPQHF.

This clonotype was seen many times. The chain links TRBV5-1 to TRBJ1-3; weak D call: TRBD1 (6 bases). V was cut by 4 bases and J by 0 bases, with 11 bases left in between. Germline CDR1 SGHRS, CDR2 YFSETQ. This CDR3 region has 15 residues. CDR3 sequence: CASSEDRSSGNTIYF. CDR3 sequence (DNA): TGCGCCAGCAGCGAAGACAGGAGCTCTGGAAACACCATATATTTT.

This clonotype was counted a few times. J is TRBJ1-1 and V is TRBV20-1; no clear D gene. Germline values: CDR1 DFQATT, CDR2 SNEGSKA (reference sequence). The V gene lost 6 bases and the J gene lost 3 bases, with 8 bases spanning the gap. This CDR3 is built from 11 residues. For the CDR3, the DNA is TGCAGTGCCTTAAAGTACACTGAAGCTTTCTTT. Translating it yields CSALKYTEAFF.

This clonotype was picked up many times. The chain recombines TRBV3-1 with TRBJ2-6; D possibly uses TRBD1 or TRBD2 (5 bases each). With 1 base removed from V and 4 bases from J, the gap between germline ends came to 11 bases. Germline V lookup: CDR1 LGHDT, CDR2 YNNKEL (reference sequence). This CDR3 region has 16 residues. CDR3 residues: CASSQVKGRGANVLTF. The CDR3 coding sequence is TGTGCCAGCAGCCAAGTTAAGGGGAGAGGGGCCAACGTCCTGACTTTC.

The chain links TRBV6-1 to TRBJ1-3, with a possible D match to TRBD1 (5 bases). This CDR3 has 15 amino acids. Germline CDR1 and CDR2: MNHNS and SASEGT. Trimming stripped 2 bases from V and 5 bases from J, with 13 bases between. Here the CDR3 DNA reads TGTGCCAGCAGTGAATTTAGCGGGGCCCGAAACACCATATATTTT. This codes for CASSEFSGARNTIYF.

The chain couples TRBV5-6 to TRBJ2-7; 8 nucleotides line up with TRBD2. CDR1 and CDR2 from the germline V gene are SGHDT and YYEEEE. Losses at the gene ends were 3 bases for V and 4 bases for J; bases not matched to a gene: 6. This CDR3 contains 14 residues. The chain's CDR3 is CASSWTSRSYEQYF. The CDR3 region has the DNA TGTGCCAGCAGCTGGACTAGCCGCAGTTACGAGCAGTACTTC.

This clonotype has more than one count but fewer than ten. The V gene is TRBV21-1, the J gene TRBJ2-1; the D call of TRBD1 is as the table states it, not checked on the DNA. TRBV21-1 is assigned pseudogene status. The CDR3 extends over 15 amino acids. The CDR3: CASTPREDSYNEQFF. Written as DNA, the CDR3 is TGTGCCAGCACCCCTCGGGAGGACTCCTACAATGAGCAGTTCTTC.

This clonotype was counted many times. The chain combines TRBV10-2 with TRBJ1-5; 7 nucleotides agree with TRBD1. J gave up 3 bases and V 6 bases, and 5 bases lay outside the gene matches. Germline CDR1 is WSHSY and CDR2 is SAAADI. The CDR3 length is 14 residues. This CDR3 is CASRKTGNNQPQHF. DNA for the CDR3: TGCGCCAGCAGGAAGACAGGGAACAATCAGCCCCAGCATTTT.